This T cell receptor (beta chain) came from a study of blood T cells in healthy people across ages. Study summary: Researchers report that template switching captured about one barcoded beta molecule per two T cells.

The germline V and J ends were trimmed by 0 bases and 7 bases, with 16 bases remaining between them. The CDR3 extends over 16 amino acids. The germline V gene has CDR1 SNHLY and CDR2 FYNNEI. For the second PCR, which ran for about 7 to 11 cycles, a sample-barcoded 5' primer and a J-beta primer mix were used. Each cDNA molecule was tagged by a template-switch adaptor that had 12 random nucleotides. Each CDR3 protein is one row after TCRdb ran MiXCR on the 5' RACE reads. The data show roughly 2 million distinct CDR3 sequences, just under 50% seen once. The sample taken for sequencing was blood. This sequence was found in a middle-aged woman in good health. The chain couples TRBV2 to TRBJ2-1; D is perhaps TRBD1 or TRBD2 (5 bases each). The CDR3 protein is CASSEAGRARGNEQFF. The CDR3 DNA sequence: TGTGCCAGCAGTGAAGCGGGCCGAGCGAGGGGTAATGAGCAGTTCTTC.